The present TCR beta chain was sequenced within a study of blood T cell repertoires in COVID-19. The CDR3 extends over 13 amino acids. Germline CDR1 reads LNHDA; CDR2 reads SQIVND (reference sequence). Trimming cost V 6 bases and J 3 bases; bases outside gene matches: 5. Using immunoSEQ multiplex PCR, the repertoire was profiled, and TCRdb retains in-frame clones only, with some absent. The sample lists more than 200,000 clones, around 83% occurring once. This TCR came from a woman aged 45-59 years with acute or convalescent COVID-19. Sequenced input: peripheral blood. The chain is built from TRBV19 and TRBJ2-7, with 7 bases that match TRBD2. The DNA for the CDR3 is TGTGCCAGTAGCCCTACTAGCGTCTACGAGCAGTACTTC. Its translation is CASSPTSVYEQYF.